This T cell receptor beta chain was captured in a study of T cells expressing NK-cell markers. Whole-study context: Sorted CD3+CD56+NKG2C+, CD3+CD56+NKG2C- and CD3+CD56-NKG2C+ T-cell subsets were beta-chain profiled.

The germline V gene encodes CDR1 WSHSY and CDR2 SAAADI. CDR3 size: 13 residues. Libraries used 5'RACE template switching adding universal primer site and UMIs. TCRdb re-called the 5' RACE reads; every CDR3 protein appears as one record, without DNA. Recorded here are approximately 420,000 distinct CDR3 sequences; the top ten clones represent about 10%. The study's findings and limits: The leading position in the CD3+CD56-NKG2C+ fraction of four donors also went to these clonotypes.

Concerning this clonotype: The antigen remains undetermined.

Sequenced: blood T cells: a sorted CD56 or NKG2C T cell subset, CD4+ or CD8+ T cells, or bulk PBMC T cells (not recorded which). The receptor's source is a woman aged 50 to 65 in good health. This chain connects TRBV10-2 to TRBJ2-3. CDR3 sequence: CASSGGKPDTQYF.